This entry is about one T cell receptor beta chain. The data are from a study of blood T cell repertoires in COVID-19. In the study overall: Both acute and convalescent COVID-19 samples were obtained from the United States, Italy and Spain. T cells, B-cell-depleted T cells, or PBMCs supplied cDNA or gDNA.

Authors' methods: Estimates of nucleated cell counts were drawn from the amplification of reference gene primers. The data were produced by immunoSEQ multiplex PCR, yet TCRdb's version contains in-frame clones alone and is incomplete. The V and J calls and clone size were taken over from that table, and D and trimming were inferred from the DNA. The sample lists about 150,000 clones, around 79% occurring once. This CDR3 has 15 amino acids. V lost 8 bases, J lost 9 bases, and 13 bases stayed unmatched. The germline V gene has CDR1 SNHLY and CDR2 FYNNEI. The rearrangement uses TRBV2 and TRBJ2-1, with 10 bases lining up with TRBD2. Sequenced input: peripheral blood. The receptor was derived from a man aged 50 to 59 with active or convalescent COVID-19. The CDR3 DNA is TGTGCCAGCGTCCAGGGAACTAGCGGGAACGGTGAGCAGTTCTTC. Its translation: CASVQGTSGNGEQFF.